This TCR beta chain was obtained from a study of blood T cell repertoires in COVID-19. Background on the study: Sites in the United States, Italy and Spain provided acute and convalescent COVID-19 samples.

Germline V gene sequence: CDR1 SGHTA, CDR2 FQGNSA. V dropped 3 bases and J dropped 2; count of bases not matched to a gene: 5. The CDR3 covers 16 residues. TCRdb's table, derived via immunoSEQ multiplex PCR, lists solely in-frame clones and lacks some. The data show about 200,000 clones, roughly four fifths seen once. This clone was picked up one time. This clonotype was sampled from a woman aged 80 or over with COVID-19, enrolled during active disease. The rearrangement joins TRBV7-2 to TRBJ2-7; 12 bases match TRBD2. Sequenced: peripheral blood. CDR3 sequence: CASSLNRLAGAYEQYF. DNA of the CDR3: TGTGCCAGCAGCTTGAATCGACTAGCGGGGGCCTACGAGCAGTACTTC.